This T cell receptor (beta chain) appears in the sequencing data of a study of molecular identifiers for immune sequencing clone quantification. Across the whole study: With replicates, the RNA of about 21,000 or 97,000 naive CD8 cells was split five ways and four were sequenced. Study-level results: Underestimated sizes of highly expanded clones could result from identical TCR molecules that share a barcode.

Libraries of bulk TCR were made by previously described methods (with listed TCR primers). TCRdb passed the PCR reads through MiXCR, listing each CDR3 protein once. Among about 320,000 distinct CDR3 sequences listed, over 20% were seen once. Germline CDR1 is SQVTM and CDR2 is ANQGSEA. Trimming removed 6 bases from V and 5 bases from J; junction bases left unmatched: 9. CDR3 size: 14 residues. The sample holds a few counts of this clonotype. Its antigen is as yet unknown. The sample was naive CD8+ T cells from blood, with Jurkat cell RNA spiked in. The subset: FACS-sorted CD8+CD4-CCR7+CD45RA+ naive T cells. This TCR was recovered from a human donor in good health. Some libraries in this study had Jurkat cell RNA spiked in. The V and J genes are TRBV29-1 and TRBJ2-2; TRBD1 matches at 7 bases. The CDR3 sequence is CSVETGQKTGELFF. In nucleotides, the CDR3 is TGCAGCGTAGAGACGGGACAGAAGACCGGGGAGCTGTTTTTT.